These T cell receptor beta chains were read from a single sample in a study of blood T cell repertoires in COVID-19. Clones were read by immunoSEQ multiplex PCR, and TCRdb kept only the in-frame ones, dropping some. The sample has approximately 90,000 clones; less than 80% are singletons. Sequenced input: peripheral blood. Receptor source: a woman aged 80 or older with acute or convalescent COVID-19. Both conserved end residues are part of each CDR3. Fields, in order: CDR3 protein, CDR3 DNA, D gene, J gene, V gene, clone size. A D gene is named only where the DNA matches it firmly. The size entry is marked missing in some rows and otherwise reads once, few, many or a size class.

CDR3 protein: CASSVQGQGLRGYTF
CDR3 DNA: TGTGCCAGCAGCGTACAGGGACAGGGATTAAGGGGCTACACCTTC
D gene: TRBD1
J gene: TRBJ1-2
V gene: TRBV9
clone size: .

CDR3 protein: CASSLAENTEAFF
CDR3 DNA: TGTGCCAGCAGCTTAGCAGAGAACACTGAAGCTTTCTTT
D gene: .
J gene: TRBJ1-1
V gene: TRBV11-2
clone size: .

CDR3 protein: CASSATGTGELFF
CDR3 DNA: TGTGCCAGCAGCGCTACAGGCACCGGGGAGCTGTTTTTT
D gene: .
J gene: TRBJ2-2
V gene: TRBV9
clone size: .

CDR3 protein: CASSQDINLGAYGYTF
CDR3 DNA: TGCGCCAGCAGCCAAGATATTAACTTAGGAGCCTATGGCTACACCTTC
D gene: .
J gene: TRBJ1-2
V gene: TRBV4-3
clone size: many

CDR3 protein: CAIRGDRESPYEQYF
CDR3 DNA: TGTGCCATCAGGGGGGACAGGGAGAGTCCCTACGAGCAGTACTTC
D gene: TRBD1
J gene: TRBJ2-7
V gene: TRBV10-3
clone size: few

CDR3 protein: CASSQQETQYF
CDR3 DNA: TGTGCCAGCAGCCAACAAGAGACCCAGTACTTC
D gene: .
J gene: TRBJ2-5
V gene: TRBV6-1
clone size: .

CDR3 protein: CASSWAGGRLSYGYTF
CDR3 DNA: TGTGCCAGCAGTTGGGCAGGGGGCCGCCTTAGCTATGGCTACACCTTC
D gene: TRBD1
J gene: TRBJ1-2
V gene: TRBV27
clone size: .

CDR3 protein: CASSLVTGSTEAFF
CDR3 DNA: TGTGCCAGCAGCTTAGTGACTGGGAGCACTGAAGCTTTCTTT
D gene: .
J gene: TRBJ1-1
V gene: TRBV7-8
clone size: few

CDR3 protein: CASSSGGSYEQYF
CDR3 DNA: TGTGCCAGCAGCTCCGGGGGCTCCTACGAGCAGTACTTC
D gene: .
J gene: TRBJ2-7
V gene: TRBV7-2
clone size: .

CDR3 protein: CASSLGPGEGEKLFF
CDR3 DNA: TGCGCCAGCAGCCTTGGGCCTGGGGAGGGCGAAAAACTGTTTTTT
D gene: .
J gene: TRBJ1-4
V gene: TRBV5-1
clone size: .

CDR3 protein: CASSRRDRSSGYTF
CDR3 DNA: TGTGCCAGCAGCCGCCGGGACAGATCGAGTGGCTACACCTTC
D gene: TRBD1
J gene: TRBJ1-2
V gene: TRBV7-8
clone size: .

CDR3 protein: CASSFYGQGDGYTF
CDR3 DNA: TGTGCCAGCAGCTTCTATGGACAGGGCGATGGCTACACCTTC
D gene: TRBD1
J gene: TRBJ1-2
V gene: TRBV5-5
clone size: .

CDR3 protein: CASQIGGADTQYF
CDR3 DNA: TGTGCCAGCCAGATTGGGGGGGCAGATACGCAGTATTTT
D gene: TRBD2
J gene: TRBJ2-3
V gene: TRBV7-2
clone size: .

CDR3 protein: CASSPLGANVLTF
CDR3 DNA: TGCGCCAGCAGCCCCCTCGGGGCCAACGTCCTGACTTTC
D gene: .
J gene: TRBJ2-6
V gene: TRBV5-1
clone size: .

CDR3 protein: CASSQDEGGLAMNTEAFF
CDR3 DNA: TGTGCCAGCAGCCAAGATGAAGGGGGCCTAGCCATGAACACTGAAGCTTTCTTT
D gene: TRBD1
J gene: TRBJ1-1
V gene: TRBV4-2
clone size: .

CDR3 protein: CASSIGGTGNTIYF
CDR3 DNA: TGTGCCAGTAGTATCGGGGGGACTGGAAACACCATATATTTT
D gene: .
J gene: TRBJ1-3
V gene: TRBV19
clone size: .

CDR3 protein: CASSARLHGTGNYEQYF
CDR3 DNA: TGTGCCAGCAGTGCGCGACTTCATGGGACAGGAAACTACGAGCAGTACTTC
D gene: TRBD1
J gene: TRBJ2-7
V gene: TRBV6-1
clone size: .

CDR3 protein: CASSSAGTGRTEAFF
CDR3 DNA: TGTGCCAGCAGTTCGGCCGGGACAGGGCGGACTGAAGCTTTCTTT
D gene: TRBD1
J gene: TRBJ1-1
V gene: TRBV28
clone size: .

CDR3 protein: CASSPRGGSKGEQYF
CDR3 DNA: TGTGCCAGCAGCCCCCGAGGAGGGAGTAAAGGCGAGCAGTACTTC
D gene: .
J gene: TRBJ2-7
V gene: TRBV9
clone size: .

CDR3 protein: CASSSGTGVYEQYF
CDR3 DNA: TGCGCCAGCAGCTCCGGGACAGGGGTGTACGAGCAGTACTTC
D gene: TRBD1
J gene: TRBJ2-7
V gene: TRBV5-1
clone size: .

CDR3 protein: CASSTGQLRREQYF
CDR3 DNA: TGTGCCAGCAGCACGGGACAGCTGCGTCGGGAGCAGTACTTC
D gene: TRBD1
J gene: TRBJ2-7
V gene: TRBV6-5
clone size: few

CDR3 protein: CASSSSGTLPSGYGYTF
CDR3 DNA: TGTGCCAGCAGCTCATCCGGGACACTCCCTTCGGGCTATGGCTACACCTTC
D gene: .
J gene: TRBJ1-2
V gene: TRBV9
clone size: .

CDR3 protein: CASSLATHRSTDTQYF
CDR3 DNA: TGTGCCAGCAGCTTAGCGACACACCGTAGCACAGATACGCAGTATTTT
D gene: .
J gene: TRBJ2-3
V gene: TRBV7-2
clone size: .

CDR3 protein: CASSLRDSSGGYTF
CDR3 DNA: TGTGCCAGCAGTTTAAGGGACAGCTCAGGCGGCTACACCTTC
D gene: TRBD1
J gene: TRBJ1-2
V gene: TRBV28
clone size: .